Only one count was recorded for the clone carrying this TCR beta chain. Serving as donors were healthy Finnish infants, each of whom was having open corrective surgery for congenital heart defects. Only four of the eight donors provided an approximately 0.45-1 mL blood sample. These data are taken from a study of human thymus T cells. The CDR3 is made up of 12 amino acids. Per the germline V gene, CDR1 is SGHDT and CDR2 is YYEEEE. With 3 bases removed from V and 3 bases from J, the gap between germline ends came to 7 bases. Sequencing was performed with immunoSEQ multiplex PCR; in TCRdb, only in-frame clones are kept and a portion is missing. The sample yields tens of thousands of clones, roughly 94% seen once.

This clonotype originated in a girl less than two years old with a congenital heart defect but otherwise immunologically healthy. Sequenced: blood. The rearrangement uses TRBV5-6 and TRBJ2-7, with TRBD2 as a possible D gene (6 bases). Written as DNA, the CDR3 is TGTGCCAGCAGCTCCGGGGGCTACGAGCAGTACTTC. Translated, it gives CASSSGGYEQYF.